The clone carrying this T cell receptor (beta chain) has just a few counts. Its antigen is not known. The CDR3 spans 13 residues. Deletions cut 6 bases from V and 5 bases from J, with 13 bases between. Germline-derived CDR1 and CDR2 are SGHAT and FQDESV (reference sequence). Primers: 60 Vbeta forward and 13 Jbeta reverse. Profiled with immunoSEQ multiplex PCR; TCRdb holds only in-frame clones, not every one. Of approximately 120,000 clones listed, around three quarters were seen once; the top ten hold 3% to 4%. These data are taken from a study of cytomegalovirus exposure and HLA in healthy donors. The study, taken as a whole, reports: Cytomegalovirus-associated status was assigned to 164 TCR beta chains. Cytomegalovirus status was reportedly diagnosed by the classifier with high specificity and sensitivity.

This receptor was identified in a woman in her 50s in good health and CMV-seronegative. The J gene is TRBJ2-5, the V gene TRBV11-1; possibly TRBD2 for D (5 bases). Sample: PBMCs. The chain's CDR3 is CASSRASGETQYF. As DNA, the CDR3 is TGTGCCAGCAGTCGGGCCTCGGGGGAGACCCAGTACTTC.